A selection of T cell receptor beta chains follows, all from one sample in a study of blood T cell repertoires in COVID-19. Generated by immunoSEQ multiplex PCR, the TCRdb table keeps only in-frame clones and is missing some. The sample lists hundreds of thousands of clones, roughly 90% occurring once. Specimen: peripheral blood. The receptors derive from a man in his late teens or twenties with active or convalescent COVID-19. Each CDR3 is given with its conserved first and last residue. A D gene is named only where the DNA matches it firmly.

v_gene	d_gene	j_gene	CDR3aa	CDR3nt
TRBV19	TRBD1	TRBJ1-6	CASRTGRGSPLHF	TGTGCCAGCCGGACAGGAAGGGGTTCACCCCTCCACTTT
TRBV7-2	TRBD2	TRBJ2-1	CASSPRTSRNEQFF	TGTGCCAGCAGCCCCCGGACTAGTCGGAATGAGCAGTTCTTC
TRBV5-6	.	TRBJ2-7	CASSLVGSYEQYF	TGTGCCAGCAGCTTGGTCGGCTCCTACGAGCAGTACTTC
TRBV3-1/TRBV3-2	TRBD1	TRBJ1-2	CASSPAQGQPHYGYTF	TGTGCCAGCAGCCCAGCTCAGGGACAGCCGCACTATGGCTACACCTTC
TRBV10-3	TRBD1	TRBJ2-1	CAINTGVSYNEQFF	TGTGCCATCAATACAGGGGTCTCCTACAATGAGCAGTTCTTC
TRBV6-4	.	TRBJ1-1	CASSRTPGRAGPNTEAFF	TGTGCCAGCAGCAGAACACCAGGTAGGGCAGGGCCGAACACTGAAGCTTTCTTT
TRBV12-3/TRBV12-4	.	TRBJ1-1	CASTVDSYTEAFF	TGTGCCAGCACCGTGGACAGTTACACTGAAGCTTTCTTT
TRBV7-8	.	TRBJ1-3	CASSSMNMAGNTIYF	TGTGCCAGCAGCTCCATGAACATGGCAGGAAACACCATATATTTT
TRBV6-5	.	TRBJ2-7	CASRSDTNYEQYF	TGTGCCAGCAGGTCCGACACAAACTACGAGCAGTACTTC
TRBV6-2/TRBV6-3	TRBD1	TRBJ2-2	CASSPGTGEAGELFF	TGTGCCAGCAGTCCCGGGACAGGGGAGGCCGGGGAGCTGTTTTTT
TRBV5-4	TRBD1	TRBJ1-1	CASRPWDRSEAFF	TGTGCCAGCAGACCTTGGGACAGGAGTGAAGCTTTCTTT
TRBV24-1	TRBD1	TRBJ2-2	CATSDNRGRVGELFF	TGTGCCACCAGTGATAACAGGGGGCGTGTCGGGGAGCTGTTTTTT
TRBV3-1/TRBV3-2	.	TRBJ2-1	CASSQTGIEQFF	TGTGCCAGCAGCCAAACAGGGATTGAGCAGTTCTTC
TRBV19	TRBD1	TRBJ2-2	CATRDSNTGELFF	TGTGCCACCAGGGACAGTAACACCGGGGAGCTGTTTTTT
TRBV7-9	TRBD1	TRBJ1-2	CASTTDRGPRGYSYGYTF	TGTGCCAGCACCACGGACAGGGGGCCGAGGGGCTACTCGTATGGCTACACCTTC
TRBV5-1	TRBD1	TRBJ2-7	CASSSRQGSYEQYF	TGCGCCAGCAGCTCACGACAGGGATCCTACGAGCAGTACTTC
TRBV4-1	.	TRBJ1-5	CASSQEVGAAHRPQHF	TGCGCCAGCAGCCAAGAGGTTGGGGCAGCCCATCGGCCCCAGCATTTT
TRBV2	TRBD1	TRBJ1-3	CASRSLQGAGNTIYF	TGTGCCAGCAGGTCCCTACAGGGGGCAGGAAACACCATATATTTT
TRBV12-5	TRBD1	TRBJ1-1	CASGPGDRYINTEAFF	TGTGCTAGTGGTCCGGGGGACAGATACATAAACACTGAAGCTTTCTTT
TRBV12-5	TRBD1	TRBJ2-7	CASGLNQGDEQYF	TGTGCTAGTGGTTTGAACCAGGGGGACGAGCAGTACTTC
TRBV2	TRBD2	TRBJ2-1	CASSEASGGAGEQFF	TGTGCCAGCAGTGAGGCTAGCGGGGGGGCCGGTGAGCAGTTCTTC
TRBV5-1	.	TRBJ1-1	CASRASILNTEAFF	TGCGCCAGCAGGGCCTCAATTCTGAACACTGAAGCTTTCTTT